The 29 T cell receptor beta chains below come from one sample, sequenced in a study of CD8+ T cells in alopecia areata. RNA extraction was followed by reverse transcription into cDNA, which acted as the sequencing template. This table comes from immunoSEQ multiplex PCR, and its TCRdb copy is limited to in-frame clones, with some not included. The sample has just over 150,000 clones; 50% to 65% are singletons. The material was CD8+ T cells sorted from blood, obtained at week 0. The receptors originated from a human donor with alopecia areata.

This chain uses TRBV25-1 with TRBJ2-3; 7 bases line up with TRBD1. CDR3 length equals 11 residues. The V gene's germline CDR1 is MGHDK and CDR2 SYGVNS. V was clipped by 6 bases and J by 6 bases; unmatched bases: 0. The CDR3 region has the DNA TGTGCCAGCAGGACAGGGGATACGCAGTATTTT. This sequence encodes CASRTGDTQYF. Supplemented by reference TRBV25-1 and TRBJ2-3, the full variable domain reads EADIYQTPRYLVIGTGKKITLECSQTMGHDKMYWYQQDPGMELHLIHYSYGVNSTEKGDLSSESTVSRIRTEHFPLTLESARPSHTSQYLCASRTGDTQYFGPGTRLTVL.

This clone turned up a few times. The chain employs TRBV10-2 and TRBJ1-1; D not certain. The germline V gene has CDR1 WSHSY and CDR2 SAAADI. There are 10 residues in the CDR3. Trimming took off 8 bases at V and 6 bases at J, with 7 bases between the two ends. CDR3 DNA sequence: TGCGCCAGCTACCAGGCTGAAGCTTTCTTT. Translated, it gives CASYQAEAFF.

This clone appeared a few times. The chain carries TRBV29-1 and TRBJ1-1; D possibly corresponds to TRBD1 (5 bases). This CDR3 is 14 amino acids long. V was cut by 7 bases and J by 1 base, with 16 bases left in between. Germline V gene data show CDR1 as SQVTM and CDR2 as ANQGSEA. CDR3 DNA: TGCAGCGGTGGACACCAAAAGACGAACACTGAAGCTTTCTTT. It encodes CSGGHQKTNTEAFF.

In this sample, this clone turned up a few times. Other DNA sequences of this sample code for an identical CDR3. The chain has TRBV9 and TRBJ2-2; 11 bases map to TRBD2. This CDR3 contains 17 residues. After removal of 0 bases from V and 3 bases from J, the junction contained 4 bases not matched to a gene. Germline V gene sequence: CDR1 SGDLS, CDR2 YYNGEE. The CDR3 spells CASSVGLAGGDTGELFF. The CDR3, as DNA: TGTGCCAGCAGCGTAGGGTTAGCGGGAGGGGACACCGGGGAGCTGTTTTTT. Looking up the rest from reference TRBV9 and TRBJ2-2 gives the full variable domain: DSGVTQTPKHLITATGQRVTLRCSPRSGDLSVYWYQQSLDQGLQFLIQYYNGEERAKGNILERFSAQQFPDLHSELNLSSLELGDSALYFCASSVGLAGGDTGELFFGEGSRLTVL.

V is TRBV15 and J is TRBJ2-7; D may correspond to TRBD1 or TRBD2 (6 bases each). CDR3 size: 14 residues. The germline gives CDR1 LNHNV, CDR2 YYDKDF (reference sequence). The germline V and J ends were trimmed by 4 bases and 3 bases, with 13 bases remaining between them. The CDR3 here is CATSNRGLSYEQYF. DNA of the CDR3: TGTGCCACCAGCAATCGGGGGCTAAGCTACGAGCAGTACTTC.

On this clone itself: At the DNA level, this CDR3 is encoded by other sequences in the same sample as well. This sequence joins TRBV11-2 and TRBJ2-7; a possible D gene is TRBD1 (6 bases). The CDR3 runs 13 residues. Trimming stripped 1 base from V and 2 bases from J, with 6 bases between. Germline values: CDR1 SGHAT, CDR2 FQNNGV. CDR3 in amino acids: CASSLGTAYEQYF. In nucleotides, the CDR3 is TGTGCCAGCAGCTTAGGGACAGCCTACGAGCAGTACTTC.

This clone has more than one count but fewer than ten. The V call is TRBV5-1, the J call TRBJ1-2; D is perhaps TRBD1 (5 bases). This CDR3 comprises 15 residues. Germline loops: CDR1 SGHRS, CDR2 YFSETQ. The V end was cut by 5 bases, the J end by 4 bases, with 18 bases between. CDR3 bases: TGCGCCAGCAGACCCGACAGATCGAAGATCTATGGCTACACCTTC. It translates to CASRPDRSKIYGYTF.

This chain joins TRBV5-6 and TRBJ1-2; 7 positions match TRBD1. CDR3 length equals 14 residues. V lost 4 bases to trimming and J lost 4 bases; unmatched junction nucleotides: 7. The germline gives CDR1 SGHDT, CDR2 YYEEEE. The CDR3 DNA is TGTGCCAGCAGCCCCGGACAGGCCGGCTATGGCTACACCTTC. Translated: CASSPGQAGYGYTF.

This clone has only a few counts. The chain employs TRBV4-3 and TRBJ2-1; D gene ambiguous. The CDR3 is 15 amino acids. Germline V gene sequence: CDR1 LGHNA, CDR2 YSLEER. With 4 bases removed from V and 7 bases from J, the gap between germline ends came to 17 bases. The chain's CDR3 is CASSPSRAAENEQFF. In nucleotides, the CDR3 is TGCGCCAGCAGCCCGAGTAGGGCGGCGGAGAATGAGCAGTTCTTC.

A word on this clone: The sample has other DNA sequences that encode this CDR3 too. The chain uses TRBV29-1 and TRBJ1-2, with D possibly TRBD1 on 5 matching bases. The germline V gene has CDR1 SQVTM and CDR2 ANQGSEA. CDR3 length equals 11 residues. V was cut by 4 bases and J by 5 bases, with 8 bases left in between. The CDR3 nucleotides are TGCAGCGTTGTTTCAGGGTATGGCTACACCTTC. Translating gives CSVVSGYGYTF.

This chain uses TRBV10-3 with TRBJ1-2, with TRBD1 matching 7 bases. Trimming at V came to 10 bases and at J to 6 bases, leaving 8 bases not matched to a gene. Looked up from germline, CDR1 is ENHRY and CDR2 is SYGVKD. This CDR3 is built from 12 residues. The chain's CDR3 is CATRLTGNGYTF. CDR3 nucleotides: TGTGCCACCAGATTGACAGGGAATGGCTACACCTTC.

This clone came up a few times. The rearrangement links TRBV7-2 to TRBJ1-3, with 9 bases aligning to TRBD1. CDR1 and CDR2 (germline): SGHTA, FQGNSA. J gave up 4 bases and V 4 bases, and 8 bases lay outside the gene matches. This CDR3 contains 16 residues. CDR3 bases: TGTGCCAGCAGCTCCAGGGACAGGGCGAAGGGAAACACCATATATTTT. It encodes CASSSRDRAKGNTIYF.

Here the CDR3 DNA reads TGTGCCAGCAGCTCGAACCTCGGGGAGGGGGAAAAACTGTTTTTT. It translates to CASSSNLGEGEKLFF. The V and J genes are TRBV7-9 and TRBJ1-4, with D perhaps TRBD1 (5 bases). Trimming took 4 bases from V and 8 from J, leaving 17 bases between them. Per germline, CDR1 SEHNR and CDR2 FQNEAQ (reference sequence). CDR3 length equals 15 residues.

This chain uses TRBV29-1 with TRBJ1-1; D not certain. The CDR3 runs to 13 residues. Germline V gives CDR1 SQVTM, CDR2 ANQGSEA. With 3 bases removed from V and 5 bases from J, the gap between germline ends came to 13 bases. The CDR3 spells CSVEAAGSTEAFF. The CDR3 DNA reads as TGCAGCGTTGAGGCAGCAGGTTCGACTGAAGCTTTCTTT.

The CDR3 nucleotides read TGTGCCTGGCACCAAGGGGGTATGAACACTGAAGCTTTCTTT. This translates into CAWHQGGMNTEAFF. The gene calls are TRBV30 and TRBJ1-1; D possibly corresponds to TRBD1 (6 bases). From germline, CDR1 is GTSNPN and CDR2 SVGIG (reference sequence). V was clipped by 5 bases and J by 0 bases, with 13 bases between them. The CDR3 is made up of 14 amino acids. Filled out from reference TRBV30 and TRBJ1-1, the complete variable domain reads SQTIHQWPATLVQPVGSPLSLECTVEGTSNPNLYWYRQAAGRGLQLLFYSVGIGQISSEVPQNLSASRPQDRQFILSSKKLLLSDSGFYLCAWHQGGMNTEAFFGQGTRLTVV.

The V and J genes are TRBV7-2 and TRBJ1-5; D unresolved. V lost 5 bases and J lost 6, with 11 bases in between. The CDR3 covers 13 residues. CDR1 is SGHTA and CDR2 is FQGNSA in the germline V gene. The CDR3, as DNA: TGTGCCAGCAGCCCAAAACTAGGTCAGCCCCAGCATTTT. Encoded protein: CASSPKLGQPQHF.

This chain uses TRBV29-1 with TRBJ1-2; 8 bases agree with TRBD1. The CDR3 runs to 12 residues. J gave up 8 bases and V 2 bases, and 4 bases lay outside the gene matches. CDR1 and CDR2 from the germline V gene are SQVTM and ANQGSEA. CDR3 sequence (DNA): TGCAGCGTTGAACGGGCAGGGGGCGGCTACACCTTC. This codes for CSVERAGGGYTF.

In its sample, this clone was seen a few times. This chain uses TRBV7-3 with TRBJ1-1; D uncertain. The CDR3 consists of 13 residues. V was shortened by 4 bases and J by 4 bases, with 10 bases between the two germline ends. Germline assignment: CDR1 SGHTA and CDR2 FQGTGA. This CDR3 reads CASSSTSGTEAFF. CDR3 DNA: TGTGCCAGCAGCTCGACATCAGGCACTGAAGCTTTCTTT.

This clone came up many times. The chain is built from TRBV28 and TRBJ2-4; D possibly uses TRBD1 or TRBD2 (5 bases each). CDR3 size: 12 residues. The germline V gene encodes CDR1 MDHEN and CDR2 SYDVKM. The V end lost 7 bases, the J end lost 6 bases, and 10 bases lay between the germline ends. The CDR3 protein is CASTRGRNIQYF. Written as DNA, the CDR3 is TGTGCCAGCACCCGGGGCCGAAACATTCAGTACTTC.

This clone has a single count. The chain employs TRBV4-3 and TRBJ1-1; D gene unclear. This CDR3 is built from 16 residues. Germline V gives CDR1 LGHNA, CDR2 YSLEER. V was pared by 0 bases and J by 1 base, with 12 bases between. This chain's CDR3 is CASSQDLTFRNTEAFF. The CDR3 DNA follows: TGCGCCAGCAGCCAAGATCTTACGTTCAGGAACACTGAAGCTTTCTTT.

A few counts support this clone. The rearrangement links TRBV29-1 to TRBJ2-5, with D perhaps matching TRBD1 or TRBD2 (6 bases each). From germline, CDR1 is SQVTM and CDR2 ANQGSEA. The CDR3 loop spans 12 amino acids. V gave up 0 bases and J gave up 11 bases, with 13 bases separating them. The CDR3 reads CSVEDEGGEQYF. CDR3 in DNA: TGCAGCGTTGAAGATGAGGGGGGAGAGCAGTACTTC.

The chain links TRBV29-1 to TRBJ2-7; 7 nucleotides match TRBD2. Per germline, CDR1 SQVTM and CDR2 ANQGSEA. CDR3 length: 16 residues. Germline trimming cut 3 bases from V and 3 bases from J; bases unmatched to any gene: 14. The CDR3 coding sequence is TGCAGCGTTGATGGGACTATGGGGCCTCAGGACTACGAGCAGTACTTC. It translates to CSVDGTMGPQDYEQYF.

The CDR3 bases are TGTGCCAGCAGCGGCTGGACAGGGAACTCCTATGGCTACACCTTC. This codes for CASSGWTGNSYGYTF. This chain links TRBV9 with TRBJ1-2; 8 nucleotides line up with TRBD1. V shed 3 bases and J 4 bases; nucleotides not matched to a gene: 8. Per the germline V gene, CDR1 is SGDLS and CDR2 is YYNGEE. The CDR3 covers 15 residues.

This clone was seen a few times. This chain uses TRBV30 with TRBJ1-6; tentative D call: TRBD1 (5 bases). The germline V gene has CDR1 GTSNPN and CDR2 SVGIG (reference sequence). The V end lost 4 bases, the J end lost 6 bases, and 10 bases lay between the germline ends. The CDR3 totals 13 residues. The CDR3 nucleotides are TGTGCCTGGAATGGGCAGGGTAATTCACCCCTCCACTTT. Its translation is CAWNGQGNSPLHF.

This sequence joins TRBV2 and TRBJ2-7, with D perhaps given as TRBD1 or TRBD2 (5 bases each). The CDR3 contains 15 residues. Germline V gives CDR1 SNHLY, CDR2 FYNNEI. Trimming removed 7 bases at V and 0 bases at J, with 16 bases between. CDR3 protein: CASTEQGGTSYEQYF. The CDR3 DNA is TGTGCCAGCACGGAGCAGGGTGGGACCTCCTACGAGCAGTACTTC.

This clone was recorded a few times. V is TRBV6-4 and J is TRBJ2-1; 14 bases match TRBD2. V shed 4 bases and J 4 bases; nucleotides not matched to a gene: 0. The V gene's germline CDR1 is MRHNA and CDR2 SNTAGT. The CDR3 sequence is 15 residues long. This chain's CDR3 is CASSGTSGGYNEQFF. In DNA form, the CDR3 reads TGTGCCAGCAGTGGGACTAGCGGGGGGTACAATGAGCAGTTCTTC.

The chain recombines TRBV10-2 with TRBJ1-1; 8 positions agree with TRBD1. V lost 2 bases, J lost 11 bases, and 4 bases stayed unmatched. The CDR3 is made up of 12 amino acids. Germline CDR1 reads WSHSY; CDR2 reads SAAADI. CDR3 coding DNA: TGCGCCAGCAGTGAGCAGGGGGCGGCTGCTTTCTTT. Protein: CASSEQGAAAFF.

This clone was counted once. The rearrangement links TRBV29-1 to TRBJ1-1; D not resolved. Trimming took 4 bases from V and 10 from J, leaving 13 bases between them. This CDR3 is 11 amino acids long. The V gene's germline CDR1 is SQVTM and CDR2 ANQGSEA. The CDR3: CSVAAAEVAFF. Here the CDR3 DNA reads TGCAGCGTTGCGGCAGCAGAGGTAGCTTTCTTT.

Here the CDR3 reads CASSPGGIYDEQFF. The CDR3 DNA reads TGTGCCAGCAGTCCAGGGGGAATATACGATGAGCAGTTCTTC. The chain is built from TRBV27 and TRBJ2-1; 7 bases align to TRBD1. V trimming: 5 bases; J trimming: 8 bases; junction bases outside the gene matches: 9. CDR1 is MNHEY, CDR2 SMNVEV, per germline (reference sequence). The CDR3 extends over 14 amino acids.